The 14 T cell receptor beta chains given below trace back to one sample, sequenced in a study of Graves' ophthalmopathy and Graves' hyperthyroidism. Amplifying from RNA transcripts, the study obtained TCR beta CDR3 regions. After a first-round RT-PCR with HTBI primers, a second-round multiplex PCR was run. TCRdb reprocessed the multiplex PCR reads via MiXCR and lists one record per CDR3 protein. The data show about 210,000 distinct CDR3 sequences, just under 30% seen once. The sample was peripheral blood. These receptors were obtained from a man between 45 and 60 years old with Graves' ophthalmopathy.

This clonotype was observed many times. The chain employs TRBV9 and TRBJ1-1, with TRBD1 identical over 10 bases. Losses at the gene ends were 4 bases for V and 3 bases for J; bases not matched to a gene: 3. This CDR3 spans 14 amino acids. From germline, CDR1 is SGDLS and CDR2 YYNGEE. The CDR3 protein is CASSFGQGDTEAFF. For the CDR3, the DNA is TGTGCCAGCAGCTTTGGACAGGGGGACACTGAAGCTTTCTTT. Looking up the rest from reference TRBV9 and TRBJ1-1 gives the full variable domain: DSGVTQTPKHLITATGQRVTLRCSPRSGDLSVYWYQQSLDQGLQFLIQYYNGEERAKGNILERFSAQQFPDLHSELNLSSLELGDSALYFCASSFGQGDTEAFFGQGTRLTVV.

This sequence joins TRBV15 and TRBJ1-5; no reliable D call. V was trimmed by 1 base and J by 8 bases, leaving 12 bases between them. The CDR3 spans 14 residues. Germline lookup yields CDR1 LNHNV and CDR2 YYDKDF (reference sequence). The chain's CDR3 is CATSRGSYWEPQHF. In DNA form, the CDR3 reads TGTGCCACCAGCAGAGGGTCCTATTGGGAGCCCCAGCATTTT. The full variable domain, rest sourced from reference TRBV15 and TRBJ1-5, is DAMVIQNPRYQVTQFGKPVTLSCSQTLNHNVMYWYQQKSSQAPKLLFHYYDKDFNNEADTPDNFQSRRPNTSFCFLDIRSPGLGDTAMYLCATSRGSYWEPQHFGDGTRLSIL.

This clonotype has ten or more counts. Here the CDR3 reads CASSPTGQGHGGYTF. CDR3 DNA sequence: TGTGCCAGTAGTCCAACGGGACAGGGGCATGGTGGCTACACCTTC. V usage is TRBV19 and J usage is TRBJ1-2; 10 bases line up with TRBD1. CDR1 and CDR2 (germline): LNHDA, SQIVND (reference sequence). Trimming took 5 bases from V and 7 from J; bases not matched to a gene: 10. This CDR3 is built from 15 residues.

Ten or more counts support this clonotype. This chain links TRBV6-1 with TRBJ2-1; 9 bases agree with TRBD2. The V segment lost 10 bases and the J segment 5 bases; nucleotides outside the gene matches: 3. The CDR3 loop spans 12 amino acids. Germline lookup yields CDR1 MNHNS and CDR2 SASEGT. CDR3 coding DNA: TGTGCCATCATAGCGGGAGACAATGAGCAGTTCTTC. Its translation: CAIIAGDNEQFF.

This sequence joins TRBV5-1 and TRBJ1-1; D is uncertain. Looked up from germline, CDR1 is SGHRS and CDR2 is YFSETQ. The CDR3 is made up of 15 amino acids. The V gene lost 0 bases and the J gene lost 2 bases, with 11 bases spanning the gap. CDR3 sequence: CASSLVGKGNTEAFF. CDR3 DNA: TGCGCCAGCAGCTTGGTGGGGAAGGGAAACACTGAAGCTTTCTTT.

In this sample, this clonotype turned up many times. The genes are TRBV6-5 and TRBJ2-7; TRBD1 agrees at 9 bases. The CDR3 loop spans 15 amino acids. Germline assignment: CDR1 MNHEY and CDR2 SVGAGI. The J segment lost 4 bases and the V segment lost 8 bases, leaving 12 bases of the junction unmatched. The CDR3, as DNA: TGTGCCAGCGGGAGGGGGACAGGGCTTCGGTACGAGCAGTACTTC. Translation gives CASGRGTGLRYEQYF.

The gene calls are TRBV12-3 or TRBV12-4 and TRBJ2-2; D call uncertain. V was clipped by 5 bases and J by 6 bases, with 10 bases between them. The CDR3 contains 13 residues. CDR3 in amino acids: CASSLPPPGELFF. In DNA form, the CDR3 reads TGTGCCAGCAGTCTTCCTCCACCCGGGGAGCTGTTTTTT.

This clonotype has at least ten counts. This rearrangement joins TRBV6-1 to TRBJ2-7; D call uncertain. The V gene's germline CDR1 is MNHNS and CDR2 SASEGT. The CDR3 sequence is 12 residues long. V lost 1 base and J lost 7, with 8 bases in between. Written as DNA, the CDR3 is TGTGCCAGCAGTGAAGTTGGAGTAGAGCAGTACTTC. This gives the protein CASSEVGVEQYF.

This clonotype was detected ten times or more. The chain carries TRBV6-5 and TRBJ1-2; the D gene is possibly TRBD1 (6 bases). V shed 0 bases and J shed 5 bases, with 13 bases lying between them. The CDR3 consists of 15 residues. Germline V lookup: CDR1 MNHEY, CDR2 SVGAGI. This CDR3 is CASSYSKRGAYGYTF. The CDR3 DNA is TGTGCCAGCAGTTACTCGAAAAGGGGGGCTTATGGCTACACCTTC.

This clonotype has a count of ten or more. V is TRBV7-2 and J is TRBJ2-7, with D perhaps matching TRBD2 (6 bases). The V end lost 5 bases, the J end lost 1 base, and 12 bases lay between the germline ends. In germline, CDR1 is SGHTA, CDR2 FQGNSA. The CDR3 length is 14 residues. The CDR3 protein is CASSEGLTSYEQYF. DNA for the CDR3: TGTGCCAGCAGCGAGGGACTGACTTCCTACGAGCAGTACTTC.

This clonotype was seen at least ten times. The chain has TRBV29-1 and TRBJ1-1; perhaps TRBD1 as D (5 bases). Trimming removed 2 bases at V and 0 bases at J, with 7 bases between. The CDR3 runs to 13 residues. Per the germline V gene, CDR1 is SQVTM and CDR2 is ANQGSEA. In DNA form, the CDR3 reads TGCAGCGTTGAAACAGGCTTGAACACTGAAGCTTTCTTT. It specifies CSVETGLNTEAFF.

This clonotype was seen at least ten times. This chain uses TRBV5-5 with TRBJ1-1; the D gene is possibly TRBD1 (5 bases). Trimming removed 2 bases from V and 3 bases from J, with 11 bases in between. The CDR3 consists of 14 residues. The germline CDR1 and CDR2 sequences are SGHKS and YYEKEE (reference sequence). The CDR3 nucleotides read TGTGCCAGCAGCTTTGGAGGGACGTACACTGAAGCTTTCTTT. This translates into CASSFGGTYTEAFF.

The sample holds many counts of this clonotype. The chain links TRBV27 to TRBJ1-2, with D unclear. This CDR3 contains 15 residues. CDR1 MNHEY and CDR2 SMNVEV come from the germline V gene (reference sequence). The V and J ends lost 8 bases and 2 bases respectively, with 18 bases between them. The CDR3 bases are TGTGCCAGCCGACATGGAGGGTCGGTAAACTATGGCTACACCTTC. This gives the protein CASRHGGSVNYGYTF.

In its sample, this clonotype was seen many times. The rearrangement joins TRBV7-3 to TRBJ2-2, with 10 bases that match TRBD2. Per the germline V gene, CDR1 is SGHTA and CDR2 is FQGTGA. The V and J ends lost 6 bases and 4 bases, in that order; junction bases with no gene match: 8. The CDR3 covers 16 residues. The CDR3 spells CASSPLAGVPTGELFF. The CDR3 bases are TGTGCCAGCAGTCCCCTAGCGGGAGTTCCCACCGGGGAGCTGTTTTTT.